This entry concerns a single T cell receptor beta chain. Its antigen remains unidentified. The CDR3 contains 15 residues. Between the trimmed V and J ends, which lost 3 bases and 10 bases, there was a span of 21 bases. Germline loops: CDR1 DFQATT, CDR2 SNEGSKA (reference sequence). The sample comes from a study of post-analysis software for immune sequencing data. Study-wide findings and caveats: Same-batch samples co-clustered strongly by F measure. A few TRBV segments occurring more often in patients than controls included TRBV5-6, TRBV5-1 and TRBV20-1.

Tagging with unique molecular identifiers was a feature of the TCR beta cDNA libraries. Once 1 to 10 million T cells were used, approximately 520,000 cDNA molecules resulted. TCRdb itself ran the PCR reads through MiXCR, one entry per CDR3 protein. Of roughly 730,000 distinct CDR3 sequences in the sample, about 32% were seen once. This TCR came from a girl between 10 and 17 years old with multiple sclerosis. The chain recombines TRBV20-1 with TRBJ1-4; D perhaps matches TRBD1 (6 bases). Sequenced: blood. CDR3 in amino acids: CSASGARQAGGKLFF. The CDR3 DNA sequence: TGCAGTGCTAGTGGCGCCAGACAGGCGGGGGGAAAACTGTTTTTT.